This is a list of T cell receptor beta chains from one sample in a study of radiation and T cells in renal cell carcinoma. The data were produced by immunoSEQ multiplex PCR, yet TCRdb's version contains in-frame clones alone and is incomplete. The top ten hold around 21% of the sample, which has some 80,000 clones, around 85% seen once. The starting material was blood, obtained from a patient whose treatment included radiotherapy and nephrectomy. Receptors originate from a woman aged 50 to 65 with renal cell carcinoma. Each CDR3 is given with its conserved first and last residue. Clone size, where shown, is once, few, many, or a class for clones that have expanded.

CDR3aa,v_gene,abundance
CASSLRTGYEQYF,TRBV19,NA
CASKEDRGREKLFF,TRBV19,NA
CASSPDTKASAFF,TRBV18,NA
CASSARLGNEKLFF,TRBV19,once
CASSLSYEQYF,TRBV7-2,NA
CASTDSGPDAEAFF,TRBV19,NA
CASTEGLSNYGYTF,TRBV6-1,NA
CASSSRGQGISPLHF,TRBV7-9,once
CASSQGNNQPQHF,TRBV7-8,NA
CASSRDSSYEQYF,TRBV7-2,NA
CAISAAHEQYF,TRBV10-3,NA
CASSRRTVSPLHF,TRBV5-1,once
CASSHGTGTGELFF,TRBV4-3,NA
CSVTGFAQYF,TRBV29-1,NA
CSVSGRAGAYEQYF,TRBV29-1,NA
CASRPGTGSSYEQYF,TRBV19,NA
CASNPLPANEQFF,TRBV5-1,NA
CASSVGLGTDTQYF,TRBV9,NA
CASSRGRANEQFF,TRBV7-2,NA
CASSVGTSGRWDTQYF,TRBV5-1,few
CASSASPRGGYTF,TRBV10-1,NA
CASSYVGSGYEQYF,TRBV19,NA
CASSAVFGYTF,TRBV19,many
CASSPGGGYSNQPQHF,TRBV28,NA
CASSLAWTGELFF,TRBV5-1,medium-sized
CASTRGPQPQHF,TRBV2,few
CAISILAGGPNEQFF,TRBV10-3,NA
CASSLSRGLNTGELFF,TRBV5-4,NA
CASSPMYSNQPQHF,TRBV2,NA
CASKRGNTEAFF,TRBV18,once
CASRAGPSNQPQHF,TRBV6-1,once
CASSQVQGFNTGELFF,TRBV4-1,NA
CASSPGTAGANVLTF,TRBV19,NA
CASSTLPGEGNTIYF,TRBV7-9,NA
CASSLSYRGVNYEQYF,TRBV27,NA
CASSYSGNEKLFF,TRBV6-5,NA
CASSLDIYNEQFF,TRBV7-9,NA
CASSKGASPDTQYF,TRBV4-3,NA
CASSLEGEETQYF,TRBV5-1,NA
CATTGPPYNEQFF,TRBV19,once
CASSFPSTAFYGYTF,TRBV7-2,few
CASHGMNTEAFF,TRBV28,NA
CASSRGTGDDITQYF,TRBV11-3,once
CASSFPGVSPDTQYF,TRBV5-4,NA
CASSSWAGNSYEQYF,TRBV5-1,NA
CASRDTYSNQPQHF,TRBV25-1,NA
CASSYSGDSDQPQHF,TRBV6-6,once
CASCKAIQGETQYF,TRBV18,NA
CASRVLGGGYTF,TRBV9,NA
CASSSERGTGNTIYF,TRBV28,once
CASSNLGETQYF,TRBV7-3,NA
CASSLGDRVDTEAFF,TRBV7-9,NA
CASSSPLGGLNYGYTF,TRBV6-6,NA